The clone carrying this TCR beta chain was counted only a few times. What it binds is not known. This entry belongs to a study of post-analysis software for immune sequencing data. Study results and limitations: The normalized Chao1 diversity of multiple sclerosis patients was significantly lower than that of controls. Comparison of patients with controls showed about 5 TRBV segments more frequent in patients, TRBV5-6, TRBV5-1 and TRBV20-1 among them.

CDR3 length: 18 residues. V lost 3 bases to trimming and J lost 0 bases, with 21 bases between them. CDR1 is DFQATT and CDR2 is SNEGSKA in the germline V gene (reference sequence). TCR beta cDNA libraries included unique molecular identifiers. Each CDR3 protein gets one entry after TCRdb re-called the PCR reads with MiXCR. The sample lists approximately 730,000 distinct CDR3 sequences; 25% to 30% were seen once. What was sequenced was blood. This receptor was obtained from a girl aged 10-17 years with multiple sclerosis. The chain couples TRBV20-1 to TRBJ2-1, with D possibly called TRBD1 or TRBD2 (6 bases each). The CDR3 here is CSAREGQGLRSSYNEQFF. DNA of the CDR3: TGCAGTGCTAGGGAGGGGCAGGGGCTCAGAAGCTCCTACAATGAGCAGTTCTTC.